Listed here are 5 T cell receptor beta chains from one sample, sequenced in a study of response to subunit inactivated influenza vaccine. TCRdb used MiXCR to reprocess the RT-PCR reads, holding one entry per CDR3 protein. There are approximately 500,000 distinct CDR3 sequences in the sample; approximately 22% occur only once, and about 3% lies in the top ten. These data are also associated with another study on T cells expressing NK-cell markers. That paper states: UMI-tagged 5'RACE template switching yielded the TCR beta cDNA.

Here the sequenced sample was CD4+ T cells sorted from PBMCs, taken approximately 12 days after vaccination. The receptors derive from a man aged 50 or older who received an inactivated influenza vaccine.

The genes are TRBV7-2 and TRBJ1-1; D ambiguous. Per the germline V gene, CDR1 is SGHTA and CDR2 is FQGNSA. The CDR3 covers 15 residues. Trimming cost V 3 bases and J 8 bases, with 19 bases left between them. CDR3 amino acids: CASSFSPDPLREAFF. In nucleotides, the CDR3 is TGTGCCAGCAGCTTTTCCCCGGACCCCCTAAGGGAAGCTTTCTTT.

V gene TRBV2 combines with J gene TRBJ2-2; D is ambiguous. In germline, CDR1 is SNHLY, CDR2 FYNNEI. This CDR3 comprises 16 residues. The ends were cut back, 2 bases at V and 2 bases at J, with 12 bases in the middle. The CDR3 DNA reads as TGTGCCAGCAGTGAACTGGCACTCAAAAACACCGGGGAGCTGTTTTTT. Translated, it gives CASSELALKNTGELFF.

The rearrangement links TRBV20-1 to TRBJ2-4; D not certain. Germline loops: CDR1 DFQATT, CDR2 SNEGSKA (reference sequence). The CDR3 has 14 residues. With 8 bases removed from V and 0 bases from J, the gap between germline ends came to 14 bases. CDR3 protein: CSSTIGEAKNIQYF. The CDR3 coding sequence is TGCAGTTCTACTATTGGGGAAGCCAAAAACATTCAGTACTTC.

This clonotype has more than one count but fewer than ten. The genes are TRBV6-1 and TRBJ1-4; D unresolved. V was shortened by 6 bases and J by 6 bases, with 17 bases between the two germline ends. Germline CDR1 is MNHNS and CDR2 is SASEGT. The CDR3 runs 15 residues. The CDR3 DNA is TGTGCCAGCAGCCGAGCCGGGAGATTTGATGAAAAACTGTTTTTT. Encoded protein: CASSRAGRFDEKLFF.

V is TRBV7-2 and J is TRBJ1-5; no definite D call. Germline values: CDR1 SGHTA, CDR2 FQGNSA. Trimming took off 5 bases at V and 1 base at J, with 12 bases between the two ends. CDR3 length: 15 residues. CDR3 nucleotides: TGTGCCAGCAGCCCCCAGTCGCGGAGCAATCAGCCCCAGCATTTT. Translation gives CASSPQSRSNQPQHF. Complete variable domain (other parts from reference TRBV7-2 and TRBJ1-5): GAGVSQSPSNKVTEKGKDVELRCDPISGHTALYWYRQSLGQGLEFLIYFQGNSAPDKSGLPSDRFSAERTGGSVSTLTIQRTQQEDSAVYLCASSPQSRSNQPQHFGDGTRLSIL.